Sequencing of this T cell receptor beta chain was carried out in a study of shared clonotypes between healthy human individuals. The CDR3 sequence is 13 residues long. Trimming took off 0 bases at V and 3 bases at J, with 7 bases between the two ends. Looked up from germline, CDR1 is SGHTS and CDR2 is YDEGEE. On sorted subsets, replicate PCRs used about 180 ng DNA, or some 27,000 T cell genomes. Original processing notes: With immunoSEQ giving junction-only sequences and no quality scores, filtering differed. Only in-frame clones appear in the TCRdb table, and some are missing; sequencing was by immunoSEQ multiplex PCR. D and trimming come from the DNA, and the V and J calls and clone size come from that table. This table has 950,000 to 1,100,000 clones, approximately 80% appearing once. Healthy and HIV-negative, the adult donors had no recent acute infections or vaccinations. Many counts were recorded for this clone.

This sequence joins TRBV5-8 and TRBJ2-7; a weak D match, TRBD1 (6 bases). The sequenced material came from memory CD4+ T cells from PBMCs. The subset denotes: CD45RA-negative fraction. The receptor's source is a young man in good health. Some clones in this sample may be carry-over from other donors' samples. The CDR3 protein is CASSLGTVYEQYF. CDR3 in DNA: TGTGCCAGCAGCTTGGGGACAGTCTACGAGCAGTACTTC.